This T cell receptor (beta chain) was documented in a study of blood T cell repertoires in COVID-19 (dated by TCRdb to about 2020). Study-wide context: Collaborator samples came from the United States, Italy and Spain and covered acute and convalescent phases of COVID-19. Where available, HLA class I and class II types were taken from metadata supplied by the sample provider and were not determined by assay-based typing. Subjects who had been exposed to COVID-19, were actively infected with it, or had recovered from it provided the deeply sampled blood TCRbeta repertoires that made up the dataset. The repertoires were released in a freely available public database intended as a resource for research on the immune response to SARS-CoV-2. The samples were drawn from two sources: the first 160 participants of the ongoing ImmuneRACE study, and 1,000 to 1,500 subjects contributed by 6 global collaborators. Sample metadata almost always included a de-identified subject ID, COVID-19 status, age in years and sex. The material from the prospective study consisted of cDNA or gDNA derived from T cells, B-cell-depleted T cells, or PBMCs.

TCRbeta CDR3 regions were amplified from genomic DNA using the immunoSEQ Assay, a bias-controlled multiplex PCR. The original pipeline was this. The number of nucleated cells in each sample was estimated from the amplification of reference gene primers within the assay. To quantify the absolute abundance of each unique TCRbeta CDR3 rearrangement, sequence reads were collapsed and filtered. For each sample, productive Simpson clonality was calculated as the square root of Simpson's diversity index across productive rearrangements. Held by TCRdb, this immuneACCESS table contains in-frame sequences only and omits some clones. Under half of the omission traces to an unresolved V gene where checked; the cause of the rest is unknown. From that table come the V and J calls and clone size; the DNA was used to work out D and trimming. Recorded for this sample are about 400,000 clones; roughly 86% of them occurred a single time. The ten largest clonotypes hold 2% to 2.5% of the sample.

Participants in the prospective study were enrolled through a virtual design, were aged about 18 to 100 years, and lived in about 25 United States geographic areas. To assign participants to cohorts, the prospective study relied on clinical history that participants themselves reported in a screening survey and a study questionnaire. Mobile phlebotomists in the prospective study collected whole blood, serum and a nasopharyngeal or oropharyngeal swab from every participant. Participants in the prospective study had the option to provide additional blood draws and questionnaires over a roughly 2-month period. Before DNA extraction, blood samples from the prospective study were shipped at room temperature or frozen. Remarks on this clone: The clone's antigen remains unknown. Base qualities are not provided; no much larger clone lies one nucleotide away.

V is cut back by 2 bases and J by 6 bases, with 3 bases in the junction unmatched. The CDR3 starts with the cysteine, ends with the phenylalanine, and has 14 residues. Only the CDR3 region is kept as DNA, spanning 42 bases read in frame from base 1. The germline V gene encodes CDR1 MNHNS and CDR2 SASEGT. General conclusions and limits of the study: The amount of clinical and demographic metadata varied by source and participant and was provided uncurated.

This receptor chain uses TRBV6-1 and TRBJ2-2, with 7 bases matching TRBD1. This sequence was found in a woman in her 40s with acute COVID-19. The sequencing input was PBMCs or T cells enriched from blood (not recorded which). The DNA is TGTGCCAGCAGTGAACCAGACAGGGCCGGGGAGCTGTTTTTT. This codes for CASSEPDRAGELFF.